This passage covers 30 T cell receptor beta chains from one sample sequenced in a study of cytomegalovirus exposure and HLA in healthy donors. The assay was immunoSEQ multiplex PCR, and TCRdb's table has in-frame clones only and misses some. The sample shows 160,000 or so clones, over 80% of them seen only once. Specimen: PBMCs. All receptors derive from a man in his thirties or forties in good health and CMV-seropositive.

The chain joins TRBV27 to TRBJ2-3; the D gene is possibly TRBD2 (5 bases). This CDR3 has 14 amino acids. Germline CDR1 and CDR2: MNHEY and SMNVEV (reference sequence). V shed 6 bases and J shed 2 bases, with 12 bases lying between them. The CDR3 here is CASRTRAYTDTQYF. CDR3 DNA sequence: TGTGCCAGCAGAACGCGGGCCTACACAGATACGCAGTATTTT.

The J gene is TRBJ1-6, the V gene TRBV18; D is perhaps TRBD1 (5 bases). V was cut by 6 bases and J by 4 bases, with 13 bases left in between. The CDR3 covers 15 residues. Per the germline V gene, CDR1 is KGHSH and CDR2 is LQKENI. The CDR3 coding sequence is TGTGCCAGCTCTCATAGACAGACTTATAATTCACCCCTCCACTTT. This sequence encodes CASSHRQTYNSPLHF. Variable domain in full (rest from reference TRBV18 and TRBJ1-6): NAGVMQNPRHLVRRRGQEARLRCSPMKGHSHVYWYRQLPEEGLKFMVYLQKENIIDESGMPKERFSAEFPKEGPSILRIQQVVRGDSAAYFCASSHRQTYNSPLHFGNGTRLTVT.

The rearrangement uses TRBV9 and TRBJ2-3; no definite D call. The CDR3 extends over 15 amino acids. V lost 3 bases and J lost 0, with 11 bases in between. Germline lookup yields CDR1 SGDLS and CDR2 YYNGEE. As DNA, the CDR3 is TGTGCCAGCAGCGCCTATCTAGGAAGCACAGATACGCAGTATTTT. Translation gives CASSAYLGSTDTQYF.

This clone was seen only once. J is TRBJ1-5 and V is TRBV2; 10 positions agree with TRBD1. The germline CDR1 and CDR2 sequences are SNHLY and FYNNEI. CDR3 length equals 14 residues. The trim removed 3 bases at V and 11 bases at J, leaving 7 bases unmatched. CDR3 residues: CASSETGGTSAQHF. The CDR3 nucleotides read TGTGCCAGCAGTGAGACAGGGGGCACGAGCGCCCAGCATTTT.

In this sample, this clone turned up a few times. The chain combines TRBV2 with TRBJ1-6; D is unresolved. Germline loops: CDR1 SNHLY, CDR2 FYNNEI. There are 15 residues in the CDR3. V gave up 4 bases and J gave up 9 bases, with 16 bases separating them. The CDR3 bases are TGTGCCAGCAGTGGACGGCCGCCTACGGGTTCACCCCTCCACTTT. Protein sequence: CASSGRPPTGSPLHF.

The chain couples TRBV7-2 to TRBJ2-3; tentative D call: TRBD2 (5 bases). Germline V lookup: CDR1 SGHTA, CDR2 FQGNSA. The CDR3 consists of 11 residues. Trimming removed 5 bases from V and 11 bases from J, with 11 bases in between. CDR3: CASSRNREQYF. DNA for the CDR3: TGTGCCAGCAGCCGCAACCGGGAGCAGTATTTT. Filled out from reference TRBV7-2 and TRBJ2-3, the complete variable domain reads GAGVSQSPSNKVTEKGKDVELRCDPISGHTALYWYRQSLGQGLEFLIYFQGNSAPDKSGLPSDRFSAERTGGSVSTLTIQRTQQEDSAVYLCASSRNREQYFGPGTRLTVL.

The V call is TRBV29-1, the J call TRBJ2-7; TRBD1 is a possible D gene (6 bases). CDR1 and CDR2 (germline): SQVTM, ANQGSEA. The CDR3 length is 15 residues. Trimming left V 4 bases short and J 0 bases short, with 16 bases between. This CDR3 is CSVVLGAEGSYEQYF. Here the CDR3 DNA reads TGCAGCGTTGTGCTGGGGGCTGAGGGCTCCTACGAGCAGTACTTC.

This clone turned up a few times. The chain is built from TRBV2 and TRBJ2-5; D remains ambiguous. V was clipped by 4 bases and J by 3 bases, with 9 bases between them. The CDR3 has 13 amino acids. The germline CDR1 and CDR2 sequences are SNHLY and FYNNEI. The CDR3 here is CASSGSQKETQYF. CDR3 coding DNA: TGTGCCAGCAGTGGATCCCAGAAAGAGACCCAGTACTTC. The whole variable domain, filled in from reference TRBV2 and TRBJ2-5, reads EPEVTQTPSHQVTQMGQEVILRCVPISNHLYFYWYRQILGQKVEFLVSFYNNEISEKSEIFDDQFSVERPDGSNFTLKIRSTKLEDSAMYFCASSGSQKETQYFGPGTRLLVL.

This chain links TRBV11-2 with TRBJ1-4, with 8 nucleotides matching TRBD1. This CDR3 has 15 amino acids. Unmatched junction bases numbered 10, after V lost 5 bases and J lost 8 bases. Looked up from germline, CDR1 is SGHAT and CDR2 is FQNNGV. CDR3 sequence: CASSTYRGEGEKLFF. The CDR3 bases are TGTGCCAGCAGCACCTACAGGGGGGAGGGCGAAAAACTGTTTTTT.

This clone has a single count. The rearrangement uses TRBV2 and TRBJ1-1, with D perhaps matching TRBD1 (5 bases). Germline V gene sequence: CDR1 SNHLY, CDR2 FYNNEI. V gave up 1 base and J gave up 3 bases, with 18 bases separating them. This CDR3 region has 17 residues. This chain's CDR3 is CASSEGVLGASDTEAFF. The CDR3 nucleotides read TGTGCCAGCAGTGAAGGGGTTTTAGGGGCCTCGGACACTGAAGCTTTCTTT. The full variable domain, its missing parts supplied by reference TRBV2 and TRBJ1-1, is EPEVTQTPSHQVTQMGQEVILRCVPISNHLYFYWYRQILGQKVEFLVSFYNNEISEKSEIFDDQFSVERPDGSNFTLKIRSTKLEDSAMYFCASSEGVLGASDTEAFFGQGTRLTVV.

This rearrangement joins TRBV19 to TRBJ1-2; D is possibly TRBD1 (5 bases). CDR1 and CDR2 from the germline V gene are LNHDA and SQIVND (reference sequence). This CDR3 contains 16 residues. With 5 bases removed from V and 1 base from J, the gap between germline ends came to 17 bases. CDR3 residues: CASSQRRGTLNYGYTF. CDR3 coding DNA: TGTGCCAGTAGTCAGCGACGGGGGACCCTTAACTATGGCTACACCTTC.

In this sample, this clone turned up a few times. The chain is built from TRBV18 and TRBJ2-7, with TRBD2 matching 11 bases. The germline V gene encodes CDR1 KGHSH and CDR2 LQKENI. V dropped 5 bases and J dropped 5; count of bases not matched to a gene: 5. The length of the CDR3 is 14 residues. CDR3 sequence (DNA): TGTGCCAGCTCAGTAGCGGGGGGGGTCCACGAGCAGTACTTC. Its protein is CASSVAGGVHEQYF.

This clone was seen a few times. This rearrangement joins TRBV19 to TRBJ2-7; D perhaps matches TRBD1 (5 bases). The CDR3 is 13 amino acids. Per the germline V gene, CDR1 is LNHDA and CDR2 is SQIVND (reference sequence). V lost 7 bases and J 4 bases, leaving 14 bases between the germline ends. The DNA of the CDR3 is TGTGCCAGTACCGTGGGGCCCCCGTACGAGCAGTACTTC. It codes for CASTVGPPYEQYF.

V and J are TRBV5-1 and TRBJ2-3, with 7 bases that match TRBD1. The J segment lost 5 bases and the V segment lost 3 bases, leaving 3 bases of the junction unmatched. This CDR3 has 13 residues. Germline loops: CDR1 SGHRS, CDR2 YFSETQ. CDR3 in amino acids: CASSSNRGDTQYF. The DNA of the CDR3 is TGCGCCAGCAGCTCGAACAGGGGAGATACGCAGTATTTT.

J is TRBJ2-3 and V is TRBV19, with D possibly matching TRBD2 (6 bases). This CDR3 is built from 15 residues. Germline V lookup: CDR1 LNHDA, CDR2 SQIVND (reference sequence). Trimming left V 7 bases short and J 1 base short, with 15 bases between. The DNA for the CDR3 is TGTGCCAGTAAGGAGTTGGCTAGCGGCACAGATACGCAGTATTTT. Protein product: CASKELASGTDTQYF.

The chain's CDR3 is CAISEPSRDNHQPQHF. The CDR3 DNA reads as TGTGCCATCAGTGAGCCGTCCCGGGACAATCATCAGCCCCAGCATTTT. The chain uses TRBV10-3 and TRBJ1-5; tentative D call: TRBD1 (6 bases). V was pared by 2 bases and J by 5 bases, with 16 bases between. The germline CDR1 and CDR2 sequences are ENHRY and SYGVKD. CDR3 length: 16 residues.

V usage is TRBV28 and J usage is TRBJ1-1, with D perhaps TRBD1 (6 bases). The germline V gene has CDR1 MDHEN and CDR2 SYDVKM. V gave up 5 bases and J gave up 3 bases, with 16 bases separating them. The CDR3 is made up of 15 amino acids. The CDR3 coding sequence is TGTGCCAGCAGTCTCTACAGGGTCGGGGACACTGAAGCTTTCTTT. Amino acids: CASSLYRVGDTEAFF.

J is TRBJ2-2 and V is TRBV9, with 8 bases lining up with TRBD2. The CDR3 length is 14 residues. Germline CDR1 is SGDLS and CDR2 is YYNGEE. The V and J ends lost 4 bases and 6 bases, in that order; junction bases with no gene match: 5. This chain's CDR3 is CASSQRLASGELFF. CDR3 nucleotide sequence: TGTGCCAGCAGCCAACGACTAGCGTCCGGGGAGCTGTTTTTT.

V is TRBV27 and J is TRBJ2-7; TRBD2 matches at 9 bases. Germline assignment: CDR1 MNHEY and CDR2 SMNVEV (reference sequence). J lost 1 base, V lost 5 bases, and 9 bases had no gene match. The CDR3 is 16 residues long. CDR3 nucleotides: TGTGCCAGCAGTCCGTTGTGGCTAGCGGGGTCCTACGAGCAGTACTTC. Translating gives CASSPLWLAGSYEQYF.

V gene TRBV2 combines with J gene TRBJ2-3; D not certain. CDR3 length: 14 amino acids. The germline V and J ends were trimmed by 0 bases and 6 bases, with 10 bases remaining between them. Per germline, CDR1 SNHLY and CDR2 FYNNEI. In nucleotides, the CDR3 is TGTGCCAGCAGTGAAGCGCTTCTATCTGATACGCAGTATTTT. Its protein product is CASSEALLSDTQYF.

This clone has just one count. The V call is TRBV30, the J call TRBJ1-5; 8 bases are shared with TRBD1. The V segment lost 5 bases and the J segment 4 bases; nucleotides outside the gene matches: 7. The germline CDR1 and CDR2 sequences are GTSNPN and SVGIG (reference sequence). The CDR3 runs to 14 residues. In DNA, the CDR3 is TGTGCCTGGTCCCTGACAGGGGTGAATCAGCCCCAGCATTTT. Protein product: CAWSLTGVNQPQHF.

This clone was picked up one time. The chain joins TRBV4-2 to TRBJ2-3; D is perhaps TRBD2 (5 bases). V was cut by 0 bases and J by 2 bases, with 12 bases left in between. Germline CDR1 and CDR2: LGHNA and YNFKEQ. The CDR3 runs 16 residues. CDR3: CASSQDLPGYTDTQYF. CDR3 sequence (DNA): TGTGCCAGCAGCCAAGATCTTCCGGGGTACACAGATACGCAGTATTTT.

The chain combines TRBV19 with TRBJ1-1; unclear D gene. CDR1 is LNHDA and CDR2 is SQIVND in the germline V gene (reference sequence). The CDR3 sequence is 12 residues long. The V end was cut by 1 base, the J end by 8 bases, with 8 bases between. Here the CDR3 DNA reads TGTGCCAGTAGTATAGGCGTCTGGGAAGCTTTCTTT. Translation gives CASSIGVWEAFF.

The rearrangement links TRBV6-5 to TRBJ2-7, with 8 bases that match TRBD1. The V gene's germline CDR1 is MNHEY and CDR2 SVGAGI. This CDR3 comprises 11 residues. V lost 7 bases, J lost 11 bases, and 7 bases stayed unmatched. The CDR3 here is CASTSGTGEYF. The CDR3 DNA is TGTGCCAGCACCTCCGGGACAGGCGAGTACTTC.

The rearrangement uses TRBV5-6 and TRBJ1-1; perhaps TRBD1 as D (6 bases). Trimming took off 0 bases at V and 9 bases at J, with 9 bases between the two ends. The CDR3 has 12 residues. Germline values: CDR1 SGHDT, CDR2 YYEEEE. CDR3 DNA: TGTGCCAGCAGCTTGGCTACAGGGAAAGCTTTCTTT. This encodes CASSLATGKAFF.

V gene TRBV30 combines with J gene TRBJ1-1; 11 bases align to TRBD1. Germline assignment: CDR1 GTSNPN and CDR2 SVGIG (reference sequence). The CDR3 is made up of 17 amino acids. Trimming cost V 4 bases and J 6 bases; bases outside gene matches: 16. The CDR3 loop reads CAWTGTGGAHGSAEAFF. CDR3 coding DNA: TGTGCCTGGACCGGGACAGGGGGAGCCCACGGGTCAGCTGAAGCTTTCTTT.

The sample holds a few counts of this clone. The chain couples TRBV14 to TRBJ2-7; 9 bases fit TRBD2. CDR3 length: 15 amino acids. Trimming removed 0 bases from V and 3 bases from J; junction bases left unmatched: 3. Germline assignment: CDR1 SGHDN and CDR2 FVKESK. In DNA, the CDR3 is TGTGCCAGCAGCCAAGATTCAGCGGGGGGCTACGAGCAGTACTTC. This codes for CASSQDSAGGYEQYF.

The chain combines TRBV4-1 with TRBJ2-1, with D possibly matching TRBD1 (5 bases). This CDR3 is built from 18 residues. In germline, CDR1 is MGHRA, CDR2 YSYEKL. Trimming stripped 0 bases from V and 6 bases from J, with 21 bases between. CDR3 residues: CASSQDPNGATFPNEQFF. In DNA, the CDR3 is TGCGCCAGCAGCCAAGACCCGAATGGGGCAACCTTCCCCAATGAGCAGTTCTTC.

The rearrangement links TRBV6-1 to TRBJ2-1; possible D gene TRBD1, 5 bases. The CDR3 loop spans 19 amino acids. Germline CDR1 and CDR2: MNHNS and SASEGT. The V gene lost 2 bases and the J gene lost 0 bases, with 20 bases spanning the gap. This CDR3 is CASSEYQDTLLSSYNEQFF. CDR3 in DNA: TGTGCCAGCAGTGAATATCAGGACACCTTATTATCCTCCTACAATGAGCAGTTCTTC.

The V call is TRBV20-1, the J call TRBJ2-7; D unclear. V was clipped by 6 bases and J by 4 bases, with 7 bases between them. The CDR3 runs 10 residues. CDR1 DFQATT and CDR2 SNEGSKA come from the germline V gene (reference sequence). The CDR3 loop is CSAYDYEQYF. The DNA for the CDR3 is TGCAGTGCCTACGATTACGAGCAGTACTTC.